What follows are 14 T cell receptor beta chains derived from one specimen sequenced in a study of blood T cell repertoires in COVID-19. Repertoires were generated with immunoSEQ multiplex PCR, while TCRdb's copy carries only in-frame clones and drops some. The sample lists about 310,000 clones, 80% to 90% occurring once. Sequenced sample: PBMCs or T cells enriched from blood (not recorded which). The receptors here all came from a woman aged 18-29 years who had recovered from COVID-19.

This chain links TRBV7-6 with TRBJ2-3; 14 bases are shared with TRBD2. The CDR3 is made up of 22 amino acids. With 4 bases clipped from V and 1 base from J, the junction kept 19 bases outside the gene matches. CDR1 and CDR2 (germline): SGHVS, FNYEAQ. The CDR3 spells CASSSTPKGRLAGGAGTDTQYF. The CDR3 nucleotides are TGTGCCAGCAGCTCAACACCAAAGGGGAGACTAGCGGGAGGGGCTGGCACAGATACGCAGTATTTT. Together with reference TRBV7-6 and TRBJ2-3, the CDR3 gives the full variable domain: GAGVSQSPRYKVTKRGQDVALRCDPISGHVSLYWYRQALGQGPEFLTYFNYEAQQDKSGLPNDRFSAERPEGSISTLTIQRTEQRDSAMYRCASSSTPKGRLAGGAGTDTQYFGPGTRLTVL.

The chain carries TRBV7-2 and TRBJ2-5; TRBD2 matches at 8 bases. V shed 2 bases and J 0 bases; nucleotides not matched to a gene: 5. This CDR3 is built from 16 residues. Germline V gives CDR1 SGHTA, CDR2 FQGNSA. The CDR3 DNA is TGTGCCAGCAGCTTACAGGCTAGCGGGTACCAAGAGACCCAGTACTTC. It is translated as CASSLQASGYQETQYF.

The chain has TRBV14 and TRBJ2-2; D is possibly TRBD2 (7 bases). This CDR3 contains 16 residues. Germline-derived CDR1 and CDR2 are SGHDN and FVKESK. Trimming took 7 bases from V and 4 from J, leaving 19 bases between them. This chain's CDR3 is CASTGGPSGFTGELFF. The CDR3, as DNA: TGTGCCAGCACTGGGGGGCCTAGCGGATTCACCGGGGAGCTGTTTTTT. The full variable domain, in which reference TRBV14 and TRBJ2-2 provide the parts outside the CDR3, is EAGVTQFPSHSVIEKGQTVTLRCDPISGHDNLYWYRRVMGKEIKFLLHFVKESKQDESGMPNNRFLAERTGGTYSTLKVQPAELEDSGVYFCASTGGPSGFTGELFFGEGSRLTVL.

The gene calls are TRBV19 and TRBJ1-1, with 8 bases aligning to TRBD1. This CDR3 region has 15 residues. Trimming at V came to 5 bases and at J to 5 bases, leaving 10 bases not matched to a gene. Germline lookup yields CDR1 LNHDA and CDR2 SQIVND (reference sequence). CDR3 protein: CASSARQGRKTEAFF. For the CDR3, the DNA is TGTGCCAGTAGTGCCCGACAGGGGAGGAAAACTGAAGCTTTCTTT. The entire variable domain, with the rest obtained from reference TRBV19 and TRBJ1-1, is as follows: DGGITQSPKYLFRKEGQNVTLSCEQNLNHDAMYWYRQDPGQGLRLIYYSQIVNDFQKGDIAEGYSVSREKKESFPLTVTSAQKNPTAFYLCASSARQGRKTEAFFGQGTRLTVV.

CDR3 residues: CASSFGIAVNEQFF. The CDR3 DNA sequence: TGTGCCAGCAGTTTTGGAATAGCGGTCAATGAGCAGTTCTTC. V usage is TRBV6-5 and J usage is TRBJ2-1; maybe TRBD2 (6 bases). The germline V gene has CDR1 MNHEY and CDR2 SVGAGI. This CDR3 has 14 residues. V was shortened by 4 bases and J by 6 bases, with 13 bases between the two germline ends.

This chain uses TRBV7-2 with TRBJ1-4; TRBD1 matches 7 bases. V gave up 2 bases and J gave up 5 bases; unmatched junction bases: 11. The CDR3 has 17 residues. Germline V gene lookup returns CDR1 SGHTA and CDR2 FQGNSA. CDR3: CASSLSNPGQLNEKLFF. The CDR3 DNA follows: TGTGCCAGCAGCTTATCAAACCCGGGACAGCTGAATGAAAAACTGTTTTTT. Supplemented by reference TRBV7-2 and TRBJ1-4, the full variable domain reads GAGVSQSPSNKVTEKGKDVELRCDPISGHTALYWYRQSLGQGLEFLIYFQGNSAPDKSGLPSDRFSAERTGGSVSTLTIQRTQQEDSAVYLCASSLSNPGQLNEKLFFGSGTQLSVL.

This clone has more than one count but fewer than ten. The chain employs TRBV5-1 and TRBJ2-1, with a weak D call TRBD2 (5 bases). CDR3 length equals 13 residues. The V end lost 4 bases, the J end lost 6 bases, and 11 bases lay between the germline ends. CDR1 and CDR2 (germline): SGHRS, YFSETQ. CDR3 in amino acids: CASSLLGSNEQFF. CDR3 sequence (DNA): TGCGCCAGCAGCCTGCTGGGGAGCAATGAGCAGTTCTTC. Supplemented by reference TRBV5-1 and TRBJ2-1, the full variable domain reads KAGVTQTPRYLIKTRGQQVTLSCSPISGHRSVSWYQQTPGQGLQFLFEYFSETQRNKGNFPGRFSGRQFSNSRSEMNVSTLELGDSALYLCASSLLGSNEQFFGPGTRLTVL.

This clone has just a few counts. This chain links TRBV15 with TRBJ2-2; 7 nucleotides match TRBD2. Germline V gene sequence: CDR1 LNHNV, CDR2 YYDKDF (reference sequence). There are 13 residues in the CDR3. Trimming took 7 bases from V and 9 from J; bases not matched to a gene: 8. CDR3 loop: CATTKRGPRELFF. DNA of the CDR3: TGTGCCACCACTAAGCGGGGTCCCAGGGAGCTGTTTTTT.

V usage is TRBV6-1 and J usage is TRBJ1-6; 9 bases map to TRBD1. After removal of 3 bases from V and 10 bases from J, the junction contained 7 bases not matched to a gene. This CDR3 contains 15 residues. Germline assignment: CDR1 MNHNS and CDR2 SASEGT. The CDR3 DNA reads TGTGCCAGCAGTGAGGGGACAGGGCGCGGCTCACCCCTCCACTTT. It codes for CASSEGTGRGSPLHF.

The chain recombines TRBV27 with TRBJ1-5; D not certain. This CDR3 spans 15 amino acids. Germline V gene sequence: CDR1 MNHEY, CDR2 SMNVEV (reference sequence). Trimming took off 0 bases at V and 5 bases at J, with 11 bases between the two ends. CDR3 sequence: CASSLSPGVHQPQHF. As DNA, the CDR3 is TGTGCCAGCAGTTTATCCCCCGGGGTCCATCAGCCCCAGCATTTT.

This clone was seen just once. The CDR3 DNA reads as TGTGCCAGCAGCTTGACAGGTCGGCAGCCCCAGCATTTT. Protein product: CASSLTGRQPQHF. The chain recombines TRBV5-6 with TRBJ1-5, with D possibly being TRBD1 (5 bases). V lost 1 base and J lost 7, with 9 bases in between. The CDR3 length is 13 residues. The germline V gene encodes CDR1 SGHDT and CDR2 YYEEEE.

The V and J genes are TRBV10-3 and TRBJ1-2; no clear D. V was clipped by 8 bases and J by 8 bases, with 15 bases between them. CDR1 is ENHRY and CDR2 is SYGVKD in the germline V gene. This CDR3 comprises 12 residues. This CDR3 is CAIFLRERGYTF. The CDR3 DNA follows: TGTGCCATCTTCTTGAGAGAGAGAGGCTACACCTTC.

J is TRBJ1-6 and V is TRBV19; D uncertain. CDR1 LNHDA and CDR2 SQIVND come from the germline V gene (reference sequence). The germline V and J ends were trimmed by 10 bases and 4 bases, with 11 bases remaining between them. The CDR3 covers 13 residues. This chain's CDR3 is CATQDGYNSPLHF. The CDR3 DNA follows: TGTGCCACCCAAGACGGGTATAATTCACCCCTCCACTTT.

The chain links TRBV5-6 to TRBJ1-5; 7 positions match TRBD1. V was clipped by 0 bases and J by 2 bases; unmatched bases: 5. The CDR3 is made up of 16 amino acids. CDR1 SGHDT and CDR2 YYEEEE come from the germline V gene. The CDR3 sequence is CASSLGPGGGNQPQHF. As DNA, the CDR3 is TGTGCCAGCAGCTTGGGTCCAGGGGGAGGCAATCAGCCCCAGCATTTT.